The TCR beta chain under discussion was sequenced for a study of T cell changes during pregnancy in multiple sclerosis. The CDR3 sequence is 14 residues long. Germline CDR1 reads MGHDK; CDR2 reads SYGVNS. The germline V and J ends were trimmed by 4 bases and 5 bases, with 14 bases remaining between them. Assay used: immunoSEQ multiplex PCR; TCRdb lists only in-frame clones, some missing. The table includes some 40,000 clones, 91% detected once. J is TRBJ2-5 and V is TRBV25-1, with TRBD2 as a possible D gene (5 bases). This TCR was recovered from a female donor in good health, enrolled as a control in a pregnancy study. Specimen: CD4+ T cells from peripheral blood mononuclear cells, collected in the third trimester of pregnancy. CDR3 region: CASSGSTKRETQYF. The CDR3 DNA reads as TGTGCCAGCAGTGGCAGCACGAAGCGGGAGACCCAGTACTTC.